This T cell receptor (beta chain) was documented in a study of cytomegalovirus exposure and HLA in healthy donors. General study findings and limits: Later findings reportedly placed an Asian-associated ancestry cluster below the approximately 670-donor mean for N-insertions. CMV antigen specificity was confirmed in vitro for three CMV-associated chains.

The PCR was carried out with 60 Vbeta primers and 13 Jbeta primers. Produced via immunoSEQ multiplex PCR; TCRdb's table is partial and in-frame only. Of some 93,000 clones listed, under 85% are singletons. A remark on this clone: Its antigen is as yet unknown.

This clonotype originated in a woman between 40 and 50 years old in good health and CMV-seronegative. Sequenced material: PBMCs.

The CDR3 spells CASSWGAAGGLQETQYF. The CDR3 DNA reads TGCGCCAGCAGCTGGGGGGCAGCGGGAGGGCTCCAAGAGACCCAGTACTTC. The V gene is TRBV5-1, the J gene TRBJ2-5; TRBD2 aligns across 10 bases. The CDR3 covers 17 residues. The V gene's germline CDR1 is SGHRS and CDR2 YFSETQ. With 3 bases clipped from V and 1 base from J, the junction kept 9 bases outside the gene matches.